Here is one TCR beta chain with its context. As originally analysed: The assay estimated nucleated cells by amplifying reference gene primers. Using immunoSEQ multiplex PCR, the repertoire was profiled, and TCRdb retains in-frame clones only, with some absent. V and J calls and clone size come straight from that table; D and trimming were deduced from the DNA. Here the sample spans 260,000 or so clones, roughly 80% being singletons. The data originate from a study of blood T cell repertoires in COVID-19. Study as a whole: Sources were T cells, B-cell-depleted T cells, or PBMCs; the material itself was cDNA or gDNA.

Researchers sorted participants into cohorts using their self-reported clinical history. Trimming stripped 4 bases from V and 4 bases from J, with 11 bases between. The CDR3 length is 15 residues. CDR1 and CDR2 from the germline V gene are MGHDK and SYGVNS. V and J are TRBV25-1 and TRBJ1-6; tentative D call: TRBD1 (6 bases). Sequenced input: PBMCs or T cells enriched from blood (not recorded which). The TCR sequence derives from a woman in her thirties or forties who had been exposed to COVID-19. CDR3 in DNA: TGTGCCAGCAGTGGAAGTGGGACATATAATTCACCCCTCCACTTT. Protein product: CASSGSGTYNSPLHF.